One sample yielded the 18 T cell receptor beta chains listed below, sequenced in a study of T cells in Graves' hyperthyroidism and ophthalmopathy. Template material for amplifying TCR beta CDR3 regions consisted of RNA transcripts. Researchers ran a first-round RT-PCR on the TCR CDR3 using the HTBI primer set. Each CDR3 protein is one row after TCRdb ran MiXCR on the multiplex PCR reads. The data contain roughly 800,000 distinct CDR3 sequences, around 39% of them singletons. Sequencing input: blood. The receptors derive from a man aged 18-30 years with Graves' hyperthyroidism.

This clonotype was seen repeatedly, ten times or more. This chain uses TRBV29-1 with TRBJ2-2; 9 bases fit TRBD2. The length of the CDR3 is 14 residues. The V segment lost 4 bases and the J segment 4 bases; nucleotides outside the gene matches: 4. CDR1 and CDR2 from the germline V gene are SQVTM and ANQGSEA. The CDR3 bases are TGCAGCGTTGGCGGGGGGGGAAGCACCGGGGAGCTGTTTTTT. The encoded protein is CSVGGGGSTGELFF.

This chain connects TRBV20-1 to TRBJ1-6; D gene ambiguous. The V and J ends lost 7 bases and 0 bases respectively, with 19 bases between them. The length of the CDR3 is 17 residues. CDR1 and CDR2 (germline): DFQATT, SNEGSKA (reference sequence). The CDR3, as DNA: TGCAGTGAGATCCCCTTGGACGCGAGCTCCTATAATTCACCCCTCCACTTT. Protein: CSEIPLDASSYNSPLHF.

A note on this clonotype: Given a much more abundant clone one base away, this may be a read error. DNA for the CDR3: TGTGCCAGCGGCGGTGCCTTGTACCAAGAGACCCAGTACTTC. Translated, it gives CASGGALYQETQYF. V gene TRBV2 combines with J gene TRBJ2-5; D is unclear. The germline CDR1 and CDR2 sequences are SNHLY and FYNNEI. The germline V and J ends were trimmed by 8 bases and 0 bases, with 13 bases remaining between them. The length of the CDR3 is 14 residues.

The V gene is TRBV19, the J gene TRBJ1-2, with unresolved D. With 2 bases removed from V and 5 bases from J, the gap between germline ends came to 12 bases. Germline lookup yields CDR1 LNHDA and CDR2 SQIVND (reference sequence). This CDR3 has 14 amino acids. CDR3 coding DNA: TGTGCCAGTAGTATAATGGCAGAACCTTATGGCTACACCTTC. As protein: CASSIMAEPYGYTF.

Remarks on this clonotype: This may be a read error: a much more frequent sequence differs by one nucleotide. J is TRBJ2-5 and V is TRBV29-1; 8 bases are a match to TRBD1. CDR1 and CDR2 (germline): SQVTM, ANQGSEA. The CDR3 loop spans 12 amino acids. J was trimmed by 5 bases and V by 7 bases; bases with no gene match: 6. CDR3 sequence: CSDRGTPETQYF. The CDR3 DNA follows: TGCAGCGACAGGGGGACCCCGGAGACCCAGTACTTC.

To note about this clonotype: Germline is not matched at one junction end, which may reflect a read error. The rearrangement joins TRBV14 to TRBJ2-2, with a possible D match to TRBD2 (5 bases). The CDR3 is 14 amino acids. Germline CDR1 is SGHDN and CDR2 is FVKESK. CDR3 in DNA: TGTGCCAGCAGCCAAGTTGATAGTTTGGAGGAGCTGGTTTTT. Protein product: CASSQVDSLEELVF.

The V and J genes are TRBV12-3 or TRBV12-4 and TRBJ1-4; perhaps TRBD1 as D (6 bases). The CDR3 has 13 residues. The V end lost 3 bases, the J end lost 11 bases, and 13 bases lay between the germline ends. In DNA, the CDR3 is TGTGCCAGCAGTTTCAGGGGTTTAGGGAAACTGTTTTTT. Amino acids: CASSFRGLGKLFF.

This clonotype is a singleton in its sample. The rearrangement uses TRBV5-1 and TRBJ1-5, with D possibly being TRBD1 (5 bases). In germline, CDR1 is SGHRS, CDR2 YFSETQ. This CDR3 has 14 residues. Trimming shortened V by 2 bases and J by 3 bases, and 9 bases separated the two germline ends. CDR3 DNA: TGCGCCAGCAGCTTCGGGGGTATCAATCAGCCCCAGCATTTT. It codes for CASSFGGINQPQHF.

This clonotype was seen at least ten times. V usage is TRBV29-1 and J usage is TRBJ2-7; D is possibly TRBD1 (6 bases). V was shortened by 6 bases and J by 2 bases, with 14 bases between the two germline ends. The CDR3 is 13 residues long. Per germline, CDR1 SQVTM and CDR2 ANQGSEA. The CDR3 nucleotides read TGCAGCGTCGGCACAGGGCGAGCCTACGAGCAGTACTTC. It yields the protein CSVGTGRAYEQYF.

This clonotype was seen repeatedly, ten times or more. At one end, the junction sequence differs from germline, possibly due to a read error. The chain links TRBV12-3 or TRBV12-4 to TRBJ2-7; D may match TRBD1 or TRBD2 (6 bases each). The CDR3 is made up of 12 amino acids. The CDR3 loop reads CASSFRGDEQYF. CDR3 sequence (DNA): TGCGCCAGCAGCTTTAGGGGGGACGAGCAGTACTTC.

This CDR3 is CASSRQAQHF. The CDR3 bases are TGTGCCAGCAGCAGACAGGCCCAGCATTTT. This chain links TRBV7-2 with TRBJ1-5, with D possibly being TRBD1 (6 bases). The germline V gene encodes CDR1 SGHTA and CDR2 FQGNSA. The CDR3 has 10 amino acids. V shed 5 bases and J shed 11 bases, with 7 bases lying between them.

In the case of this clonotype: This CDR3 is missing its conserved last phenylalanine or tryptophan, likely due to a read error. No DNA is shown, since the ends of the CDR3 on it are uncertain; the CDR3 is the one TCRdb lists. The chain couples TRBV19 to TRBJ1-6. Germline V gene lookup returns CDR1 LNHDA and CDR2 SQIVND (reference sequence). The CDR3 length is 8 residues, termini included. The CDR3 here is CATVGPIS.

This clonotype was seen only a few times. The CDR3 DNA sequence: TGTGCCAGCAGCTCTTTCGGGGAGGGCGAGCAGTACTTC. Amino acid sequence: CASSSFGEGEQYF. J is TRBJ2-7 and V is TRBV7-9; 7 nucleotides agree with TRBD2. Germline V gives CDR1 SEHNR, CDR2 FQNEAQ (reference sequence). The J segment lost 6 bases and the V segment lost 4 bases, leaving 6 bases of the junction unmatched. The CDR3 covers 13 residues.

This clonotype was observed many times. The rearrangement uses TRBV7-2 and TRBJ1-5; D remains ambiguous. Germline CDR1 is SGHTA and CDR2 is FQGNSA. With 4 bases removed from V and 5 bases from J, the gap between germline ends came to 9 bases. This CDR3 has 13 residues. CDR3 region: CASSSGRHQPQHF. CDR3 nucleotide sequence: TGTGCCAGCAGCTCAGGAAGGCATCAGCCCCAGCATTTT.

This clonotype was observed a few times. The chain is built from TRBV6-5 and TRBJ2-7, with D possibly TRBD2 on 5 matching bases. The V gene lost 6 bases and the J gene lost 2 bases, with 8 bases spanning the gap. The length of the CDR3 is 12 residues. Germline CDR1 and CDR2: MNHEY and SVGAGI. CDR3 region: CASRFGAYEQYF. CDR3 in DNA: TGTGCCAGCAGGTTCGGGGCCTACGAGCAGTACTTC.

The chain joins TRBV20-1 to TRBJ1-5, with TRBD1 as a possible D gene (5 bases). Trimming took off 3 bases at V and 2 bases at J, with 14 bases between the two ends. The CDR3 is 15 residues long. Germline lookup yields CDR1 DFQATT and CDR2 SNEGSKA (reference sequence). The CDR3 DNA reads TGCAGTGCTAGGTTGAGAACGGGGGGCAATCAGCCCCAGCATTTT. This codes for CSARLRTGGNQPQHF.

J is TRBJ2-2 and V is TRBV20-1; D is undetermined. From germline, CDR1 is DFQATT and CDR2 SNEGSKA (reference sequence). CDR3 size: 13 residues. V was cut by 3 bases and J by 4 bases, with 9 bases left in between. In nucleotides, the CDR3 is TGCAGTGCTAGGGAGCGATTCACCGGGGAGCTGTTTTTT. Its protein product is CSARERFTGELFF.

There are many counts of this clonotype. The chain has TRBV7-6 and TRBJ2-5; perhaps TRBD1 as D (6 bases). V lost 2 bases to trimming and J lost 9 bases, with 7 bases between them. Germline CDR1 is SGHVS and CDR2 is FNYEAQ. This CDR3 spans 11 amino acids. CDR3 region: CASSLPGAQYF. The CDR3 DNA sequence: TGTGCCAGCAGCTTACCAGGGGCCCAGTACTTC.